This T cell receptor (beta chain) was captured by sequencing in a study of vaccination and CD4 T cells after COVID-19. This clonotype was seen only a few times. What it recognizes is unknown. Researchers used the Oncomine TCR Beta short-read assay to sequence DNA from cultured CD4+ T cells. TCRdb independently ran MiXCR on the PCR reads; one entry per CDR3 protein. The sample lists about 12,000 distinct CDR3 sequences; about half were seen once. Treatment noted: approximately 9-day PBMC culture with coronavirus spike peptide pools or control peptides (ViraFEST assay). The length of the CDR3 is 13 residues. V shed 7 bases and J 6 bases; nucleotides not matched to a gene: 8. Germline CDR1 and CDR2: MGHDK and SYGVNS.

This clonotype originated in a human donor who had recovered from COVID-19. What was sequenced was CD4+ T cells from blood, cultured in vitro. This chain connects TRBV25-1 to TRBJ2-5; TRBD2 matches at 7 bases. DNA for the CDR3: TGTGCCAGCACGGGGACGGGGGGAAAGACCCAGTACTTC. This translates into CASTGTGGKTQYF.